The 18 T cell receptor beta chains below all came from one sample that was sequenced in a study of blood T cells in healthy people across ages. Next came a second PCR, run for about 7 to 12 cycles, which used a sample-barcoded 5' primer along with a J-beta primer mix. One entry per CDR3 protein results from TCRdb running MiXCR on the 5' RACE reads. The table has some 1,800,000 distinct CDR3 sequences, about 39% seen once. Specimen: blood. These receptor sequences come from a human donor in good health.

This chain joins TRBV20-1 and TRBJ2-3; the D is unclear. There are 17 residues in the CDR3. Trimming shortened V by 0 bases and J by 1 base, and 17 bases separated the two germline ends. Germline V lookup: CDR1 DFQATT, CDR2 SNEGSKA (reference sequence). The CDR3 loop reads CSARDQASYSRTDTQYF. DNA of the CDR3: TGCAGTGCTAGAGACCAGGCGTCATACTCCCGCACAGATACGCAGTATTTT.

This clonotype was picked up a small number of times. The rearrangement uses TRBV29-1 and TRBJ2-7; D might be TRBD1 (5 bases). The DNA end favors TRBJ2-5, so the J call may be wrong. The length of the CDR3 is 12 residues. Germline CDR1 is SQVTM and CDR2 is ANQGSEA. The CDR3 sequence: CSVENRTETQYF. CDR3 nucleotides: TGCAGCGTTGAGAACAGGACAGAGACCCAGTACTTC.

There are a few counts of this clonotype. This rearrangement joins TRBV5-6 to TRBJ2-3; TRBD1 matches 8 bases. The ends lost 1 base at V and 4 bases at J; junction bases unmatched: 11. The germline gives CDR1 SGHDT, CDR2 YYEEEE. The CDR3 is made up of 17 amino acids. The chain's CDR3 is CASSLPPRQGKSDTQYF. DNA of the CDR3: TGTGCCAGCAGCTTGCCCCCTAGACAGGGGAAGTCAGATACGCAGTATTTT.

Here the CDR3 DNA reads TGTGCCACCAGCCAAGGTCCCAGCGGGGGATACAATGAGCAGTTCTTC. Encoded protein: CATSQGPSGGYNEQFF. The rearrangement links TRBV15 to TRBJ2-1, with 8 bases lining up with TRBD2. The CDR3 contains 16 residues. Germline values: CDR1 LNHNV, CDR2 YYDKDF (reference sequence). After removal of 5 bases from V and 4 bases from J, the junction contained 10 bases not matched to a gene.

DNA for the CDR3: TGTGCCAGCACCAACTGGGACAGGGGGCCAGGTGAGCAGTTCTTC. It yields the protein CASTNWDRGPGEQFF. This sequence joins TRBV12-3 or TRBV12-4 and TRBJ2-1, with 12 bases identical to TRBD1. This CDR3 has 15 amino acids. V trimming: 7 bases; J trimming: 9 bases; junction bases outside the gene matches: 10.

The chain employs TRBV4-3 and TRBJ2-4; D call uncertain. The J call is doubtful: the DNA matches TRBJ2-7 better. The germline V gene has CDR1 LGHNA and CDR2 YSLEER. CDR3 size: 16 residues. CDR3 bases: TGCGCCAGCAGCCTTAGGGATCCCCAAATCACCTACGAGCAGTACTTC. Protein sequence: CASSLRDPQITYEQYF.

The chain employs TRBV5-1 and TRBJ2-2; 8 bases are a match to TRBD1. With 2 bases clipped from V and 0 bases from J, the junction kept 6 bases outside the gene matches. The CDR3 loop spans 17 amino acids. Germline-derived CDR1 and CDR2 are SGHRS and YFSETQ. This CDR3 is CASSFTIRGPNTGELFF. CDR3 nucleotides: TGCGCCAGCAGCTTTACTATCAGGGGGCCGAACACCGGGGAGCTGTTTTTT.

V and J are TRBV4-3 and TRBJ2-2; D gene ambiguous. Germline CDR1 and CDR2: LGHNA and YSLEER. The CDR3 extends over 17 amino acids. With 0 bases removed from V and 4 bases from J, the gap between germline ends came to 15 bases. The CDR3 nucleotides are TGCGCCAGCAGCCAAGAAGTGAAGGGTATAAGCACCGGGGAGCTGTTTTTT. It specifies CASSQEVKGISTGELFF.

This clonotype was counted a few times. The CDR3 nucleotides are TGTGCCAGCAGTACGGGACAGCTCACTGAAGCTTTCTTT. This sequence encodes CASSTGQLTEAFF. The chain is built from TRBV27 and TRBJ1-1, with 7 bases aligning to TRBD1. This CDR3 contains 13 residues. After removal of 5 bases from V and 4 bases from J, the junction contained 4 bases not matched to a gene. Germline V gene sequence: CDR1 MNHEY, CDR2 SMNVEV (reference sequence).

The rearrangement joins TRBV7-2 to TRBJ1-5; D gene unclear. The V end lost 1 base, the J end lost 4 bases, and 8 bases lay between the germline ends. The germline V gene has CDR1 SGHTA and CDR2 FQGNSA. The CDR3 loop spans 14 amino acids. Written as DNA, the CDR3 is TGTGCCAGCAGCTTAGACAGTCAGAATCAGCCCCAGCATTTT. Translating it yields CASSLDSQNQPQHF.

V is TRBV5-5 and J is TRBJ2-7; perhaps TRBD1 as D (6 bases). Deletions cut 4 bases from V and 2 bases from J, with 25 bases between. Germline-derived CDR1 and CDR2 are SGHKS and YYEKEE (reference sequence). This CDR3 region has 18 residues. CDR3 sequence (DNA): TGTGCCAGCAGCACGGACGGCTCAGGGCAGGGGTCTCCCTACGAGCAGTACTTC. Encoded protein: CASSTDGSGQGSPYEQYF. The whole variable domain, filled in from reference TRBV5-5 and TRBJ2-7, reads DAGVTQSPTHLIKTRGQQVTLRCSPISGHKSVSWYQQVLGQGPQFIFQYYEKEERGRGNFPDRFSARQFPNYSSELNVNALLLGDSALYLCASSTDGSGQGSPYEQYFGPGTRLTVT.

The J gene is TRBJ2-3, the V gene TRBV6-5; 9 bases match TRBD1. The CDR3 loop spans 15 amino acids. The V and J ends lost 2 bases and 3 bases, in that order; junction bases with no gene match: 3. Germline values: CDR1 MNHEY, CDR2 SVGAGI. CDR3: CASSYRQGVTDTQYF. Here the CDR3 DNA reads TGTGCCAGCAGTTACCGACAGGGGGTGACAGATACGCAGTATTTT.

The sample holds one count of this clonotype. The chain has TRBV6-6 and TRBJ1-1, with TRBD1 identical over 7 bases. There are 15 residues in the CDR3. V shed 4 bases, J shed 1 base, and the junction held 6 bases outside the gene matches. Looked up from germline, CDR1 is MNHNY and CDR2 is SVGAGI (reference sequence). CDR3 in amino acids: CASSSRDRRNTEAFF. CDR3 in DNA: TGTGCCAGCAGTTCCCGGGACAGAAGGAACACTGAAGCTTTCTTT.

This clonotype showed up many times. The genes are TRBV4-3 and TRBJ1-1; no clear D. V lost 0 bases, J lost 5 bases, and 10 bases lay in between. Germline V gene data show CDR1 as LGHNA and CDR2 as YSLEER. This CDR3 comprises 14 residues. Written as DNA, the CDR3 is TGCGCCAGCAGCCAAGAATGGGAAAGGACTGAAGCTTTCTTT. Protein sequence: CASSQEWERTEAFF.

This clonotype was found a few times. V and J are TRBV4-2 and TRBJ1-1; maybe TRBD1 (6 bases). CDR1 and CDR2 (germline): LGHNA, YNFKEQ. The CDR3 runs 17 residues. Trimming removed 3 bases at V and 0 bases at J, with 17 bases between. The CDR3 DNA is TGTGCCAGCAGCCACCCCTTAGGGGGACCTATGAACACTGAAGCTTTCTTT. This codes for CASSHPLGGPMNTEAFF.

The chain uses TRBV5-5 and TRBJ2-3; D is possibly TRBD1 or TRBD2 (5 bases each). The CDR3 spans 16 residues. Germline CDR1 SGHKS, CDR2 YYEKEE (reference sequence). V lost 1 base and J 3 bases, leaving 15 bases between the germline ends. The CDR3 bases are TGTGCCAGCAGCTTGCGGGGCCCCCCACGGACAGATACGCAGTATTTT. This codes for CASSLRGPPRTDTQYF. Together with reference TRBV5-5 and TRBJ2-3, the CDR3 gives the full variable domain: DAGVTQSPTHLIKTRGQQVTLRCSPISGHKSVSWYQQVLGQGPQFIFQYYEKEERGRGNFPDRFSARQFPNYSSELNVNALLLGDSALYLCASSLRGPPRTDTQYFGPGTRLTVL.

The V call is TRBV12-3 or TRBV12-4, the J call TRBJ1-6; D is unresolved. CDR3 length: 16 amino acids. Trimming stripped 8 bases from V and 3 bases from J, with 17 bases between. CDR3 protein: CASRLSGVLYNSPLHF. For the CDR3, the DNA is TGTGCCAGCCGACTTAGCGGGGTCCTCTATAATTCACCCCTCCACTTT.

A word on this clonotype: At one of its ends the junction is not consistent with the germline gene, which may arise from a read error. The chain uses TRBV5-6 and TRBJ1-3, with 8 bases identical to TRBD1. CDR3 length equals 16 residues. Per germline, CDR1 SGHDT and CDR2 YYEEEE. CDR3 in amino acids: CVSSPTTGVPGNTIYF. CDR3 nucleotide sequence: TGTGTCAGCAGCCCCACGACAGGGGTCCCTGGAAACACCATATATTTT.